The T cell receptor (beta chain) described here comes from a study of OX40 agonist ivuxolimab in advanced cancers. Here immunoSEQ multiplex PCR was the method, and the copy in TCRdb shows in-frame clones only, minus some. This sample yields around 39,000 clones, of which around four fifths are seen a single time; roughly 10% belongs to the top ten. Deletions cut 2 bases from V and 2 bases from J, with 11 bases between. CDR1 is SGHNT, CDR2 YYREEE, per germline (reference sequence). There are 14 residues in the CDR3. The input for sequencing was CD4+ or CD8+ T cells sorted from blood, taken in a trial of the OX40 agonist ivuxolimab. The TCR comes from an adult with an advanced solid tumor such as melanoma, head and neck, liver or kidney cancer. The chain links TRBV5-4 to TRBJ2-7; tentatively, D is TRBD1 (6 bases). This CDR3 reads CASSLETGTYEQYF. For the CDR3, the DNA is TGTGCCAGCAGCTTAGAGACAGGAACCTACGAGCAGTACTTC.